The entry below gives a single T cell receptor beta chain sequence along with its context. This CDR3 has 17 amino acids. Per the germline V gene, CDR1 is LGHDT and CDR2 is YNNKEL (reference sequence). V lost 3 bases, J lost 5 bases, and 15 bases stayed unmatched. The data belong to a study of blood T cell repertoires in COVID-19. The wider study: Donors in the United States, Italy and Spain gave samples during acute or convalescent COVID-19.

Study processing details: Amplification of reference gene primers was used by the study to estimate nucleated cell counts. The assay was immunoSEQ multiplex PCR, and TCRdb's table has in-frame clones only and misses some. V and J calls and clone size are those listed in that table; D and trimming were worked out from the DNA. The table shows approximately 120,000 clones, with around three quarters occurring only once. This clonotype originated in a human donor in a cohort sampled during active or convalescent COVID-19. The sample comprised peripheral blood. The rearrangement links TRBV3-1 (or the pseudogene TRBV3-2) to TRBJ2-5; 7 positions match TRBD2. For the CDR3, the DNA is TGTGCCAGCAGCCACGGAAGCGGGGTACGATATGGGGAGACCCAGTACTTC. This encodes CASSHGSGVRYGETQYF.